A single sample is the source of the 16 T cell receptor beta chains below, sequenced in a study of blood T cell repertoires in COVID-19. Clones were sequenced by immunoSEQ multiplex PCR, and TCRdb holds only the in-frame ones, with some missing. Of approximately 140,000 clones in the sample, about 85% were seen once. Sequenced material: peripheral blood. The receptors shown here come from a human donor with COVID-19, enrolled during active disease. The donor label of this sample is uncertain.

The chain uses TRBV11-2 and TRBJ2-7; a possible D gene is TRBD1 (5 bases). The CDR3 is 15 amino acids. V was pared by 1 base and J by 3 bases, with 13 bases between. CDR1 is SGHAT, CDR2 FQNNGV, per germline. This CDR3 is CASSLARTYSYEQYF. The CDR3 DNA is TGTGCCAGCAGCTTAGCCAGGACATATAGCTACGAGCAGTACTTC.

The chain has TRBV14 and TRBJ1-1, with unresolved D. The V gene lost 1 base and the J gene lost 1 base, with 10 bases spanning the gap. CDR1 SGHDN and CDR2 FVKESK come from the germline V gene. The CDR3 contains 15 residues. The CDR3 is CASSQVTAENTEAFF. CDR3 nucleotide sequence: TGTGCCAGCAGCCAAGTTACCGCAGAGAACACTGAAGCTTTCTTT.

The chain links TRBV9 to TRBJ2-2; 7 bases line up with TRBD1. Germline V gives CDR1 SGDLS, CDR2 YYNGEE. The CDR3 length is 15 residues. The J segment lost 1 base and the V segment lost 4 bases, leaving 4 bases of the junction unmatched. The CDR3 loop is CASSTGQQNTGELFF. DNA of the CDR3: TGTGCCAGCAGCACGGGACAGCAGAACACCGGGGAGCTGTTTTTT. Filled out from reference TRBV9 and TRBJ2-2, the complete variable domain reads DSGVTQTPKHLITATGQRVTLRCSPRSGDLSVYWYQQSLDQGLQFLIQYYNGEERAKGNILERFSAQQFPDLHSELNLSSLELGDSALYFCASSTGQQNTGELFFGEGSRLTVL.

This clone is a singleton in its sample. The genes are TRBV19 and TRBJ1-2; the match to TRBD1 covers 9 bases. CDR1 and CDR2 from the germline V gene are LNHDA and SQIVND (reference sequence). Losses at the gene ends were 6 bases for V and 3 bases for J; bases not matched to a gene: 5. The CDR3 spans 14 residues. CDR3 sequence reads: CASRGGQGDYGYTF. The CDR3 DNA is TGTGCCAGTAGGGGGGGACAGGGTGACTATGGCTACACCTTC.

The chain employs TRBV10-3 and TRBJ1-2; D is uncertain. This CDR3 contains 13 residues. Per the germline V gene, CDR1 is ENHRY and CDR2 is SYGVKD. V was clipped by 7 bases and J by 8 bases, with 17 bases between them. The CDR3 region is CAINGGQEIGYTF. CDR3 in DNA: TGTGCCATCAATGGAGGGCAGGAAATCGGCTACACCTTC.

This CDR3 reads CASRPLNWQGGYEQYF. In DNA form, the CDR3 reads TGTGCCAGCAGGCCCTTGAATTGGCAGGGGGGCTACGAGCAGTACTTC. V gene TRBV2 combines with J gene TRBJ2-7; D possibly corresponds to TRBD1 (7 bases). CDR1 and CDR2 (germline): SNHLY, FYNNEI. The V end was cut by 6 bases, the J end by 3 bases, with 21 bases between. The CDR3 is made up of 16 amino acids. The whole variable domain, remainder taken from reference TRBV2 and TRBJ2-7, is EPEVTQTPSHQVTQMGQEVILRCVPISNHLYFYWYRQILGQKVEFLVSFYNNEISEKSEIFDDQFSVERPDGSNFTLKIRSTKLEDSAMYFCASRPLNWQGGYEQYFGPGTRLTVT.

The genes are TRBV7-9 and TRBJ1-4; the D is unclear. The CDR3 contains 12 residues. V was cut by 8 bases and J by 8 bases, with 12 bases left in between. Germline lookup yields CDR1 SEHNR and CDR2 FQNEAQ (reference sequence). For the CDR3, the DNA is TGTGCCAGCGGGCAGCTTGGCGAAAAACTGTTTTTT. It yields the protein CASGQLGEKLFF. Supplemented by reference TRBV7-9 and TRBJ1-4, the full variable domain reads DTGVSQNPRHKITKRGQNVTFRCDPISEHNRLYWYRQTLGQGPEFLTYFQNEAQLEKSRLLSDRFSAERPKGSFSTLEIQRTEQGDSAMYLCASGQLGEKLFFGSGTQLSVL.

The chain uses TRBV5-8 and TRBJ1-1; D gene uncertain. The CDR3 covers 16 residues. Deletions cut 2 bases from V and 0 bases from J, with 14 bases between. Germline-derived CDR1 and CDR2 are SGHTS and YDEGEE. The CDR3 region has the DNA TGTGCCAGCAGCTTAAGTACTCCATTTATGAACACTGAAGCTTTCTTT. It yields the protein CASSLSTPFMNTEAFF.

V usage is TRBV11-2 and J usage is TRBJ2-7; possible D gene TRBD1, 6 bases. The germline V gene encodes CDR1 SGHAT and CDR2 FQNNGV. The CDR3 extends over 13 amino acids. With 4 bases removed from V and 3 bases from J, the gap between germline ends came to 10 bases. CDR3 bases: TGTGCCAGCAGCTCCAGGGGACACTACGAGCAGTACTTC. As protein: CASSSRGHYEQYF.

The chain uses TRBV6-5 and TRBJ2-2; TRBD1 is a possible D gene (5 bases). This CDR3 comprises 14 residues. Germline V gene lookup returns CDR1 MNHEY and CDR2 SVGAGI. V was shortened by 6 bases and J by 4 bases, with 12 bases between the two germline ends. In DNA form, the CDR3 reads TGTGCCAGCAGGAGCAGGGTGATCACCGGGGAGCTGTTTTTT. Encoded protein: CASRSRVITGELFF.

This chain uses TRBV5-5 with TRBJ2-7, with 14 bases aligning to TRBD2. V lost 2 bases to trimming and J lost 2 bases; unmatched junction nucleotides: 15. Looked up from germline, CDR1 is SGHKS and CDR2 is YYEKEE (reference sequence). The CDR3 has 20 amino acids. CDR3 DNA: TGTGCCAGCAGCTTCGAAGGACCAGGGGGACTAGCGGGGGCAGCCTACGAGCAGTACTTC. This translates into CASSFEGPGGLAGAAYEQYF.

The chain recombines TRBV5-1 with TRBJ2-3; TRBD1 matches 8 bases. CDR1 is SGHRS, CDR2 YFSETQ, per germline. V was pared by 3 bases and J by 2 bases, with 8 bases of the junction left unmatched. CDR3 length equals 16 residues. CDR3: CASSSRDRRLTDTQYF. CDR3 nucleotides: TGCGCCAGCAGCTCCAGGGACAGGAGACTCACAGATACGCAGTATTTT.

This sequence joins TRBV3-1 (or the pseudogene TRBV3-2) and TRBJ1-4; no definite D call. The V end was cut by 0 bases, the J end by 8 bases, with 13 bases between. This CDR3 has 15 amino acids. Germline V gene data show CDR1 as LGHDT and CDR2 as YNNKEL (reference sequence). The CDR3 sequence: CASSQDLVVEEKLFF. DNA for the CDR3: TGTGCCAGCAGCCAAGATCTGGTTGTAGAGGAAAAACTGTTTTTT.

This rearrangement joins TRBV18 to TRBJ1-1, with a possible D match to TRBD1 (5 bases). Trimming took 6 bases from V and 1 from J, leaving 12 bases between them. The CDR3 has 14 residues. CDR1 and CDR2 from the germline V gene are KGHSH and LQKENI. CDR3 DNA: TGTGCCAGCTCGCGACAACAGGAGAACACTGAAGCTTTCTTT. Translated: CASSRQQENTEAFF.

This chain uses TRBV21-1 with TRBJ2-7; TRBD2 is the table's D call, not checked against the DNA. TRBV21-1 is tagged as a pseudogene. This CDR3 has 16 amino acids. In DNA form, the CDR3 reads TGTGCCAGCAACCCAACCAGCGGGGAGTGTGCCTACGAGCAGTACTTC. It is translated as CASNPTSGECAYEQYF.

This rearrangement joins TRBV30 to TRBJ1-5; D is unclear. The CDR3 is 13 amino acids. CDR1 and CDR2 (germline): GTSNPN, SVGIG (reference sequence). V was clipped by 0 bases and J by 4 bases, with 7 bases between them. In nucleotides, the CDR3 is TGTGCCTGGAGTGTAGGAGGTAATCAGCCCCAGCATTTT. As protein: CAWSVGGNQPQHF. Full variable domain (remainder filled in from reference TRBV30 and TRBJ1-5): SQTIHQWPATLVQPVGSPLSLECTVEGTSNPNLYWYRQAAGRGLQLLFYSVGIGQISSEVPQNLSASRPQDRQFILSSKKLLLSDSGFYLCAWSVGGNQPQHFGDGTRLSIL.